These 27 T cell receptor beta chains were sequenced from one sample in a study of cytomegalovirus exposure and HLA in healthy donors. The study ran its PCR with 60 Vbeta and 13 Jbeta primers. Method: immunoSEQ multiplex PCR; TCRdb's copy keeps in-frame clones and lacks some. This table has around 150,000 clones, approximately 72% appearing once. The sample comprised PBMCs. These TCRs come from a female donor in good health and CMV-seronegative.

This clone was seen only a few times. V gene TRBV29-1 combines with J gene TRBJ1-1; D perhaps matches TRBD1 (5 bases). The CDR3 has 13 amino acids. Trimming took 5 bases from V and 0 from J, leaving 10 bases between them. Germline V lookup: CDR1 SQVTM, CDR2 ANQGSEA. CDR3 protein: CSVWGRMNTEAFF. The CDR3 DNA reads TGCAGCGTTTGGGGCAGGATGAACACTGAAGCTTTCTTT.

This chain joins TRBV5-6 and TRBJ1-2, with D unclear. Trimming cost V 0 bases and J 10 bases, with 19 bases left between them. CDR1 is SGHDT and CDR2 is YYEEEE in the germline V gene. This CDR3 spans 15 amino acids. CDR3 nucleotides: TGTGCCAGCAGCTTGGGTCTGGGCACATCAGTGGTCTACACCTTC. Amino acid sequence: CASSLGLGTSVVYTF.

The CDR3 reads CASSFTRLGKLFF. CDR3 sequence (DNA): TGTGCCAGCAGTTTCACCCGACTTGGAAAACTGTTTTTT. The J gene is TRBJ1-4, the V gene TRBV28, with D uncertain. V was cut by 3 bases and J by 10 bases, with 12 bases left in between. The CDR3 extends over 13 amino acids. Germline V gene lookup returns CDR1 MDHEN and CDR2 SYDVKM.

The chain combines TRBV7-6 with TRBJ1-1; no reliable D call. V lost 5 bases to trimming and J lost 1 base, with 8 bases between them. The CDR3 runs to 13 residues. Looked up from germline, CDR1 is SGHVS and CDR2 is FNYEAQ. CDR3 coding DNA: TGTGCCAGCAGCACCGGGAGGAACACTGAAGCTTTCTTT. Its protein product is CASSTGRNTEAFF.

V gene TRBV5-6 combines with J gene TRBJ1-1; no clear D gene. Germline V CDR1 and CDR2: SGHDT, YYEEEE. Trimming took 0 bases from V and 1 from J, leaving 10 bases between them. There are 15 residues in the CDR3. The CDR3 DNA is TGTGCCAGCAGCTTGGCTAGGGCGGGGAACACTGAAGCTTTCTTT. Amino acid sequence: CASSLARAGNTEAFF.

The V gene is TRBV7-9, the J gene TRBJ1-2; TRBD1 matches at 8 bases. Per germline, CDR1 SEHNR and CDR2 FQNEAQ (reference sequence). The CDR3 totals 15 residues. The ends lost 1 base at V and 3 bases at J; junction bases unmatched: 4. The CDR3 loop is CASSLVGQADYGYTF. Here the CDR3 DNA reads TGTGCCAGCAGCTTAGTGGGACAGGCTGACTATGGCTACACCTTC.

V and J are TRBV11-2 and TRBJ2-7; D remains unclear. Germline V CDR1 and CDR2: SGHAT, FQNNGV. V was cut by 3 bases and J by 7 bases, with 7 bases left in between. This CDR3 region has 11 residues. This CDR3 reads CASSFPREQYF. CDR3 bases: TGTGCCAGCAGCTTTCCTAGAGAGCAGTACTTC.

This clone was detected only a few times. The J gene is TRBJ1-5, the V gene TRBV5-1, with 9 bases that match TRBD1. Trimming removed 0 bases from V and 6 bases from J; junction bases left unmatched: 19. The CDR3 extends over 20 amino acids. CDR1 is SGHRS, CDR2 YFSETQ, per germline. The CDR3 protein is CASSLVFPGTGKGLAQPQHF. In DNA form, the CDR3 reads TGCGCCAGCAGCTTGGTATTCCCCGGGACAGGGAAGGGCTTAGCTCAGCCCCAGCATTTT.

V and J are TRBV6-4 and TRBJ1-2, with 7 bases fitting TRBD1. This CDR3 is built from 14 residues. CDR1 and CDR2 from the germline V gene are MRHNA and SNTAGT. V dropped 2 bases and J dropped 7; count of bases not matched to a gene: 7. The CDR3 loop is CASSDLAGGFGYTF. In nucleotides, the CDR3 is TGTGCCAGCAGTGACCTTGCAGGGGGTTTTGGCTACACCTTC.

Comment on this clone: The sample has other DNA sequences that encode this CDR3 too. CDR3 sequence reads: CASSSGTGHYGYTF. The CDR3 nucleotides are TGTGCCAGCAGTTCCGGGACAGGGCACTATGGCTACACCTTC. The rearrangement links TRBV28 to TRBJ1-2, with 9 nucleotides matching TRBD1. Germline V lookup: CDR1 MDHEN, CDR2 SYDVKM. The CDR3 sequence is 14 residues long. V was clipped by 4 bases and J by 3 bases; unmatched bases: 3.

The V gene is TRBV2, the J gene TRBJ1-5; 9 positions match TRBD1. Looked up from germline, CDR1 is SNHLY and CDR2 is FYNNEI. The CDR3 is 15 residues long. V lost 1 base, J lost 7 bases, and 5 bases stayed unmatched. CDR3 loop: CASSEGTGVRQPQHF. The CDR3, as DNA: TGTGCCAGCAGTGAAGGGACAGGGGTTCGGCAGCCCCAGCATTTT.

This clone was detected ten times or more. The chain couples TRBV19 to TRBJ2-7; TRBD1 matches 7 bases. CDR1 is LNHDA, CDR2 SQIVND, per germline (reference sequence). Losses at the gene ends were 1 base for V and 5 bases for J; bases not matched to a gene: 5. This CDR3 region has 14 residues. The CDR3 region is CASSIGQGSDEQYF. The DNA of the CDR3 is TGTGCCAGTAGTATAGGACAGGGAAGTGACGAGCAGTACTTC.

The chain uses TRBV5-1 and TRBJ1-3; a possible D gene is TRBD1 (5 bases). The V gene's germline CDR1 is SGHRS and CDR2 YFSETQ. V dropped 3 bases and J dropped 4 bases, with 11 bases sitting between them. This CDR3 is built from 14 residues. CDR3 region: CASSSSGEGNTIYF. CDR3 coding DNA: TGCGCCAGCAGCTCCTCGGGGGAGGGAAACACCATATATTTT.

CDR3 DNA sequence: TGTGCCAGCAGCCTGAGACGCGGGCTGACAAATCAGCCCCAGCATTTT. Translating gives CASSLRRGLTNQPQHF. The genes are TRBV7-2 and TRBJ1-5; the D is unclear. Trimming stripped 5 bases from V and 4 bases from J, with 18 bases between. From germline, CDR1 is SGHTA and CDR2 FQGNSA. This CDR3 is 16 amino acids long.

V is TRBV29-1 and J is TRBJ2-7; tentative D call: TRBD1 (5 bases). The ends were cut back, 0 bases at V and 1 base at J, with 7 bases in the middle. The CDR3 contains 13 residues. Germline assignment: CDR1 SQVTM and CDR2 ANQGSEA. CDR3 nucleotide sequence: TGCAGCGTTGAAGAGGACAAGTCCTACGAGCAGTACTTC. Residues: CSVEEDKSYEQYF.

CDR3 sequence: CASSYPGQGTEQYF. In DNA form, the CDR3 reads TGTGCCAGCAGCTATCCGGGACAGGGTACCGAGCAGTACTTC. The rearrangement links TRBV7-2 to TRBJ2-7, with 9 bases fitting TRBD1. CDR3 size: 14 residues. V was pared by 4 bases and J by 6 bases, with 7 bases of the junction left unmatched. From germline, CDR1 is SGHTA and CDR2 FQGNSA.

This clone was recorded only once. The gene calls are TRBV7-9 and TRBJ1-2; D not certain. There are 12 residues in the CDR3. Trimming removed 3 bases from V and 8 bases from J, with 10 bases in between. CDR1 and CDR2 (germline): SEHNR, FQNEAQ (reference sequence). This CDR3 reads CASSLGPGGYTF. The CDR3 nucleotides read TGTGCCAGCAGCTTGGGCCCGGGGGGCTACACCTTC.

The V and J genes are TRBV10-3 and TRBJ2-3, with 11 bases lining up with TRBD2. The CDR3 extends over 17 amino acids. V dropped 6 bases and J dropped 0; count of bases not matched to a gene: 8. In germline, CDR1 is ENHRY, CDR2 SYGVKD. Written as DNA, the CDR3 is TGTGCCATCAGGGGTAGCGGGGGGGCTGCTAGCACAGATACGCAGTATTTT. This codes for CAIRGSGGAASTDTQYF.

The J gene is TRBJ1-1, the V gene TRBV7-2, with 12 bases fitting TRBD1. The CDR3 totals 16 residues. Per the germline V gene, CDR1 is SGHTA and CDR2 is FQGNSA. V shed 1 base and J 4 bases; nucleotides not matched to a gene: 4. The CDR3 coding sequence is TGTGCCAGCAGCTTAGGGGACAGGGGGCTTATCACTGAAGCTTTCTTT. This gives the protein CASSLGDRGLITEAFF.

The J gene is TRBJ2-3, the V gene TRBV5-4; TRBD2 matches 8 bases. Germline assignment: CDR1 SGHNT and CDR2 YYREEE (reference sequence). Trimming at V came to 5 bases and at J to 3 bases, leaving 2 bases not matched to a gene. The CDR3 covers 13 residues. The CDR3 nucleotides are TGTGCCAGCAGGACTAGCGAAACAGATACGCAGTATTTT. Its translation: CASRTSETDTQYF.

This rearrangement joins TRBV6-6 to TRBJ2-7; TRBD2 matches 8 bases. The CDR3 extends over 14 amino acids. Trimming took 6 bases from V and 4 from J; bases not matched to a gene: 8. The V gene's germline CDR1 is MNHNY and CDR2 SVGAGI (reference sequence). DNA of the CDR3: TGTGCCAGCAGGACACCGGGAGGGGGTTACGAGCAGTACTTC. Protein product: CASRTPGGGYEQYF.

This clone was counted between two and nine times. DNA of the CDR3: TGTGCCAGCAGTTTATCAGGGAGCGGAGGAGGGGCAGATACGCAGTATTTT. Protein product: CASSLSGSGGGADTQYF. The V call is TRBV27, the J call TRBJ2-3; a possible D gene is TRBD2 (6 bases). The CDR3 is 17 residues long. Trimming cost V 0 bases and J 4 bases, with 17 bases left between them. Germline CDR1 reads MNHEY; CDR2 reads SMNVEV (reference sequence).

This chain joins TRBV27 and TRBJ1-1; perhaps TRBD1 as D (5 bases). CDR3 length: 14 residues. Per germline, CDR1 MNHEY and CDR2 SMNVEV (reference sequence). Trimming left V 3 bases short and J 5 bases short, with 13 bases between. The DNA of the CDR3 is TGTGCCAGCAGTTTTTACGGGGGTGGTACTGAAGCTTTCTTT. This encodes CASSFYGGGTEAFF.

The CDR3 sequence: CASSPGGLYGYTF. The CDR3 DNA reads TGTGCCAGCAGCCCGGGGGGGCTCTATGGCTACACCTTC. The genes are TRBV7-9 and TRBJ1-2, with D possibly matching TRBD1 (6 bases). In germline, CDR1 is SEHNR, CDR2 FQNEAQ (reference sequence). This CDR3 has 13 amino acids. Between the trimmed V and J ends, which lost 5 bases and 4 bases, there was a span of 11 bases.

CDR3 loop: CAWSRTGVNTEAFF. The CDR3 DNA reads TGTGCCTGGAGCCGGACAGGGGTGAACACTGAAGCTTTCTTT. The chain couples TRBV30 to TRBJ1-1; 9 nucleotides align to TRBD1. CDR3 length: 14 residues. Germline V gene data show CDR1 as GTSNPN and CDR2 as SVGIG (reference sequence). V lost 3 bases and J lost 0; bases outside the gene matches: 2.

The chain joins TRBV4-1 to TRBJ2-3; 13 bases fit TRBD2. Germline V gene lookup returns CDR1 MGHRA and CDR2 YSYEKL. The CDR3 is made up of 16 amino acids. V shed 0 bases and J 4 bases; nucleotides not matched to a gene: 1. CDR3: CASSQELAGGSDTQYF. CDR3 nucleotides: TGCGCCAGCAGCCAAGAACTAGCGGGGGGGTCAGATACGCAGTATTTT.

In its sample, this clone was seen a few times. The CDR3 DNA is TGTGCCAGCAGGGAACCGACAGGGGGCGTCGGCTATGGCTACACCTTC. This encodes CASREPTGGVGYGYTF. The V and J genes are TRBV5-8 and TRBJ1-2; 10 bases align to TRBD1. V was clipped by 5 bases and J by 4 bases; unmatched bases: 11. Germline loops: CDR1 SGHTS, CDR2 YDEGEE. CDR3 length: 16 residues.